This TCR beta chain was sequenced for a study of Ad26.COV2.S vaccination and SARS-CoV-2 variants. Study-level points and caveats: Researchers reported similar non-spike TCR breadth in vaccine and placebo recipients.

The treatment denotes: around 19 received Ad26.COV2.S at low or high dose, single or two shots; a few received placebo; per-sample allocation not given. Specimens were obtained on day 63 following the first vaccine or placebo injection. Produced via immunoSEQ multiplex PCR; TCRdb's table is partial and in-frame only. This sample has roughly 350,000 clones; around 89% occur once, and the top ten carry 5.5% to 7%. The CDR3 extends over 19 amino acids. Trimming took 3 bases from V and 0 from J; bases not matched to a gene: 15. CDR1 and CDR2 (germline): SGHRS, YFSETQ. In the case of this clone: Its antigen is as yet unknown.

Material: peripheral blood, obtained in a trial of Ad26.COV2.S vaccine versus placebo. The V and J genes are TRBV5-1 and TRBJ2-3, with TRBD1 matching 8 bases. The TCR sequence derives from a person aged 18-65 years who received the Ad26.COV2.S COVID-19 vaccine or a placebo. The CDR3: CASSSIGQGLSFSTDTQYF. The CDR3 nucleotides are TGCGCCAGCAGCTCAATCGGACAGGGCCTTAGCTTTAGCACAGATACGCAGTATTTT.